This T cell receptor (beta chain) was recorded in a study of T cell responses to AZD1222 COVID-19 vaccine. TCRdb keeps only in-frame clones here, not all; method: immunoSEQ multiplex PCR. The sample consists of some 150,000 clones, 85% to 90% of them appearing once. Worth noting for this clone: Its antigen remains unknown.

Regarding the study as a whole: Two AZD1222 doses significantly raised spike-specific TCR breadth and depth over controls. Baseline serostatus was positive in only six AZD1222 recipients.

The CDR3 loop spans 15 amino acids. Germline V gives CDR1 SNHLY, CDR2 FYNNEI. Trimming left V 6 bases short and J 7 bases short, with 19 bases between. This receptor was identified in an adult in good health. This chain connects TRBV2 to TRBJ1-5; maybe TRBD1 (6 bases). The specimen comprised peripheral blood, sampled on day 0 of AZD1222 vaccination. The CDR3 spells CASRSETGIGQPQHF. The DNA of the CDR3 is TGTGCCAGCAGGTCTGAAACAGGGATAGGCCAGCCCCAGCATTTT.